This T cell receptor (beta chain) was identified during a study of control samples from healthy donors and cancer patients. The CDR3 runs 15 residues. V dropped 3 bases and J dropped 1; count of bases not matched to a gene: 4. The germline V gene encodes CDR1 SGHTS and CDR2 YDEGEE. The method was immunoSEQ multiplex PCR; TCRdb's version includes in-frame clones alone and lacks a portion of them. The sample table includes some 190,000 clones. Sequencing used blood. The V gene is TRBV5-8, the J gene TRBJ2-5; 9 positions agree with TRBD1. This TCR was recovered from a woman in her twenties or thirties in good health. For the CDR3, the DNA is TGTGCCAGCAGCTCGGGACAGGGCGTCCAAGAGACCCAGTACTTC. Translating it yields CASSSGQGVQETQYF.